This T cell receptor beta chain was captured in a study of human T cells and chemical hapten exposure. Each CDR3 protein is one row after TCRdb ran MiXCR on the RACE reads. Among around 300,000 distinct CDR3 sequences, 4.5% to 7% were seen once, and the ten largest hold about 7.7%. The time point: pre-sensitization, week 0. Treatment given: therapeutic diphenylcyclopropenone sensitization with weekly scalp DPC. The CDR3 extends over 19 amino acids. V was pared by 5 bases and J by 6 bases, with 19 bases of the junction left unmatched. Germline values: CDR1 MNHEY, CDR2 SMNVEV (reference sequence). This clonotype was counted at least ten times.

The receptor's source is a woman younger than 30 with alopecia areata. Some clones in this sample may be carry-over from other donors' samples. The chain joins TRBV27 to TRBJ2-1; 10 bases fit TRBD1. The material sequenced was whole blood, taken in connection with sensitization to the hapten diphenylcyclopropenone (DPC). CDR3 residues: CASSRDRGKYMGGGNEQFF. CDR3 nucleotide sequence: TGTGCCAGCAGTCGGGACAGGGGAAAATATATGGGCGGGGGCAATGAGCAGTTCTTC.